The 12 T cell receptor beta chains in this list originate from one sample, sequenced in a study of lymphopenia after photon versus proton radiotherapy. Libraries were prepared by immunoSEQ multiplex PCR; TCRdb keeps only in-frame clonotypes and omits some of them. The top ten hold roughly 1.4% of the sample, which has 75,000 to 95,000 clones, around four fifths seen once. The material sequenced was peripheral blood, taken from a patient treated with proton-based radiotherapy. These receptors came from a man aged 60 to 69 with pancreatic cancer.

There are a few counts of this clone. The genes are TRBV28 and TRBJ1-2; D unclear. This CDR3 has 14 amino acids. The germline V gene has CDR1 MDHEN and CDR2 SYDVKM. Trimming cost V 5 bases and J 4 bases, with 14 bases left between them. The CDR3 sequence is CASSPQIRAYGYTF. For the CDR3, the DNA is TGTGCCAGCAGTCCCCAGATACGAGCCTATGGCTACACCTTC.

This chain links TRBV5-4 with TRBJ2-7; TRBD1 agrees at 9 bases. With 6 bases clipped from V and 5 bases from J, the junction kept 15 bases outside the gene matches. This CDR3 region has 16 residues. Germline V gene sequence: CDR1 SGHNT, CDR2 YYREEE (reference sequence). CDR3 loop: CASTQRSGTGNHEQYF. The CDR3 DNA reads TGTGCCAGCACCCAACGATCTGGGACAGGGAACCACGAGCAGTACTTC. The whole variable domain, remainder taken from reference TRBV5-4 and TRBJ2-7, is ETGVTQSPTHLIKTRGQQVTLRCSSQSGHNTVSWYQQALGQGPQFIFQYYREEENGRGNFPPRFSGLQFPNYSSELNVNALELDDSALYLCASTQRSGTGNHEQYFGPGTRLTVT.

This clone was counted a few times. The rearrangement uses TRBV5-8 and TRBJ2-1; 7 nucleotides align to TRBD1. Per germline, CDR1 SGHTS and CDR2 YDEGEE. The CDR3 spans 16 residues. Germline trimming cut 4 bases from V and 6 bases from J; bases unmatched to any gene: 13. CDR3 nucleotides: TGTGCCAGCAGCCCCCAAAGGGGGCAAGGTAGCAATGAGCAGTTCTTC. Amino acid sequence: CASSPQRGQGSNEQFF.

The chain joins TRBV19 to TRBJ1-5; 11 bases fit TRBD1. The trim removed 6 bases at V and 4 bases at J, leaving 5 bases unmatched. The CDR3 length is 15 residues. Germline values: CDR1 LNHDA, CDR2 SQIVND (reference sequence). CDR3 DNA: TGTGCCAGTAGACCCGGGACAGGGGGGAATCAGCCCCAGCATTTT. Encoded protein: CASRPGTGGNQPQHF.

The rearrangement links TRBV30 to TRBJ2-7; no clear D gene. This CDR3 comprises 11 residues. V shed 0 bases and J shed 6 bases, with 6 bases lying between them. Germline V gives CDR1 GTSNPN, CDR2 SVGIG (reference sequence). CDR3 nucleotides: TGTGCCTGGAGTGTAATCGGCGAGCAGTACTTC. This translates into CAWSVIGEQYF.

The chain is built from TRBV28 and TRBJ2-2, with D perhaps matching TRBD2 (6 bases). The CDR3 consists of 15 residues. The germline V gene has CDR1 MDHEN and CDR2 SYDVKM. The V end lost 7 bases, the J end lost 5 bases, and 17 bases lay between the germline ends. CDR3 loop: CASTTRGTGTGELFF. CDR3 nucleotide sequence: TGTGCCAGCACCACCCGGGGGACGGGAACCGGGGAGCTGTTTTTT.

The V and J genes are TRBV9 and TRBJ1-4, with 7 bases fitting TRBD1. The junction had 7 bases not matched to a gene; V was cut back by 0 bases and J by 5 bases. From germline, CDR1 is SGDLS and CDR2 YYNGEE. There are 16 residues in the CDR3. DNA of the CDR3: TGTGCCAGCAGCGTAGACGGGGGACAGTTCAATGAAAAACTGTTTTTT. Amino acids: CASSVDGGQFNEKLFF. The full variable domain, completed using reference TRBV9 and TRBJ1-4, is DSGVTQTPKHLITATGQRVTLRCSPRSGDLSVYWYQQSLDQGLQFLIQYYNGEERAKGNILERFSAQQFPDLHSELNLSSLELGDSALYFCASSVDGGQFNEKLFFGSGTQLSVL.

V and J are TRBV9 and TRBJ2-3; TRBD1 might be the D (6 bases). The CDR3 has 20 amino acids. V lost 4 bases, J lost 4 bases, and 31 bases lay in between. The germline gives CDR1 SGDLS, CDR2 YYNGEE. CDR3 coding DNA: TGTGCCAGCAGCCCACAAACAGGGTCGGCCGCGACTCGTTATGCAGATACGCAGTATTTT. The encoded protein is CASSPQTGSAATRYADTQYF.

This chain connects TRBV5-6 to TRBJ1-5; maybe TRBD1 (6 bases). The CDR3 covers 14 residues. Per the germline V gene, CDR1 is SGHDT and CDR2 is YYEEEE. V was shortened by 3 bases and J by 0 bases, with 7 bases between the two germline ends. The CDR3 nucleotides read TGTGCCAGCAGCTCAGGGGTTAGCAATCAGCCCCAGCATTTT. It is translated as CASSSGVSNQPQHF.

The CDR3 region is CASSLLTPDHEQYF. The DNA of the CDR3 is TGTGCCAGCAGCCTCCTAACCCCCGACCACGAGCAGTACTTC. The chain uses TRBV11-2 and TRBJ2-7; D remains ambiguous. V was pared by 5 bases and J by 5 bases, with 16 bases between. Germline V lookup: CDR1 SGHAT, CDR2 FQNNGV. The CDR3 is made up of 14 amino acids.

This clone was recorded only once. The CDR3, as DNA: TGTGCCAGCAGCCTGGACGGAGTCAATCAGCCCCAGCATTTT. Its protein product is CASSLDGVNQPQHF. This chain connects TRBV5-5 to TRBJ1-5; D is ambiguous. Trimming removed 4 bases from V and 3 bases from J, with 11 bases in between. This CDR3 has 14 residues. In germline, CDR1 is SGHKS, CDR2 YYEKEE (reference sequence).

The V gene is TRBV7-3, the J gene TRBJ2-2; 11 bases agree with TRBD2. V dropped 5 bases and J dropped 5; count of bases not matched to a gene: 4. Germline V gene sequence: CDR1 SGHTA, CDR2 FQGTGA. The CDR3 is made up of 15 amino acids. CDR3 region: CASSISGRGTGELFF. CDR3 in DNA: TGTGCCAGCAGCATTAGCGGGAGGGGTACCGGGGAGCTGTTTTTT.